A single sample is the source of the 22 T cell receptor beta chains below, sequenced in a study of blood T cell repertoires in COVID-19. The method was immunoSEQ multiplex PCR; TCRdb's version includes in-frame clones alone and lacks a portion of them. The sample has more than 200,000 clones, 84% seen once; the top ten hold approximately 1.8%. The sequenced sample was PBMCs or T cells enriched from blood (not recorded which). The source of these receptors is a man aged 60 to 69 who had recovered from COVID-19.

The rearrangement uses TRBV5-1 and TRBJ1-3, with D tentatively TRBD1 (5 bases). The CDR3 consists of 17 residues. The V end was cut by 0 bases, the J end by 1 base, with 14 bases between. Looked up from germline, CDR1 is SGHRS and CDR2 is YFSETQ. CDR3 coding DNA: TGCGCCAGCAGCTTGGGTAGACAGATGAAGTCTGGAAACACCATATATTTT. Encoded protein: CASSLGRQMKSGNTIYF.

This CDR3 is CASSKGQGYGYTF. The CDR3 nucleotides are TGTGCCAGCAGTAAGGGACAGGGGTATGGCTACACCTTC. This sequence joins TRBV6-5 and TRBJ1-2, with 10 bases identical to TRBD1. The V and J ends lost 5 bases and 5 bases, in that order; junction bases with no gene match: 2. The CDR3 loop spans 13 amino acids. In germline, CDR1 is MNHEY, CDR2 SVGAGI.

A word on this clone: A junction end diverges from the germline sequence, so it may reflect a read error. This chain joins TRBV7-7 and TRBJ2-2, with 10 bases identical to TRBD1. This CDR3 is 15 amino acids long. The germline V gene encodes CDR1 SSHAT and CDR2 FNYEAQ (reference sequence). CDR3 sequence: CASSRGQGTTGELFF. In nucleotides, the CDR3 is TGTGCTAGCAGCAGGGGACAGGGGACCACCGGGGAGCTGTTTTTT.

J is TRBJ1-1 and V is TRBV11-1; D is ambiguous. This CDR3 has 15 residues. The germline V gene has CDR1 SGHAT and CDR2 FQDESV (reference sequence). The ends were cut back, 1 base at V and 3 bases at J, with 12 bases in the middle. The CDR3 coding sequence is TGTGCCAGCAGCTTAGAAGCGGGGTCGGACACTGAAGCTTTCTTT. Its protein is CASSLEAGSDTEAFF.

The chain combines TRBV10-3 with TRBJ2-7, with 8 bases lining up with TRBD1. CDR3 size: 18 residues. Trimming removed 4 bases from V and 6 bases from J; junction bases left unmatched: 20. Germline assignment: CDR1 ENHRY and CDR2 SYGVKD. CDR3 sequence reads: CAISVYSGTGSSRSEQYF. In DNA form, the CDR3 reads TGTGCCATCAGTGTATATTCCGGGACAGGATCCTCTCGAAGCGAGCAGTACTTC.

This rearrangement joins TRBV7-2 to TRBJ1-2; D is undetermined. Germline CDR1 is SGHTA and CDR2 is FQGNSA. CDR3 length: 15 amino acids. Trimming took 5 bases from V and 4 from J, leaving 17 bases between them. The CDR3 DNA reads as TGTGCCAGCAGCCCAGATTTAGGCGGCCCCTATGGCTACACCTTC. Protein: CASSPDLGGPYGYTF.

The V gene is TRBV2, the J gene TRBJ2-7; D is possibly TRBD1 (5 bases). Per the germline V gene, CDR1 is SNHLY and CDR2 is FYNNEI. V was pared by 6 bases and J by 0 bases, with 27 bases between. This CDR3 has 19 amino acids. CDR3 region: CASRPSSRGANASSYEQYF. CDR3 coding DNA: TGTGCCAGCAGGCCCTCCTCTCGTGGGGCTAACGCTAGCTCCTACGAGCAGTACTTC.

The chain links TRBV7-8 to TRBJ2-7, with 7 nucleotides matching TRBD2. J gave up 2 bases and V 1 base, and 8 bases lay outside the gene matches. Germline-derived CDR1 and CDR2 are SGHVS and FQNEAQ. This CDR3 contains 16 residues. The DNA for the CDR3 is TGTGCCAGCAGCTTAGTAGCTGGGAGGGAGACCTACGAGCAGTACTTC. This sequence encodes CASSLVAGRETYEQYF.

This clone occurred a few times. V is TRBV18 and J is TRBJ2-3, with 7 bases identical to TRBD1. The length of the CDR3 is 14 residues. Germline values: CDR1 KGHSH, CDR2 LQKENI. Trimming removed 4 bases from V and 6 bases from J; junction bases left unmatched: 7. In DNA, the CDR3 is TGTGCCAGCTCACTCAGCGACAGGGTGGATACGCAGTATTTT. Its translation: CASSLSDRVDTQYF.

The chain has TRBV7-2 and TRBJ1-6; perhaps TRBD1 as D (6 bases). The germline CDR1 and CDR2 sequences are SGHTA and FQGNSA. V lost 5 bases and J 8 bases, leaving 10 bases between the germline ends. The CDR3 consists of 13 residues. The CDR3 is CASSVNRDSPLHF. CDR3 nucleotides: TGTGCCAGCAGCGTCAACAGGGATTCACCCCTCCACTTT.

The J gene is TRBJ2-7, the V gene TRBV5-1; TRBD1 is a possible D gene (6 bases). The CDR3 length is 16 residues. Trimming left V 1 base short and J 0 bases short, with 14 bases between. From germline, CDR1 is SGHRS and CDR2 YFSETQ. This chain's CDR3 is CASSLNSAGASYEQYF. CDR3 DNA: TGCGCCAGCAGCTTGAATAGCGCAGGGGCCTCCTACGAGCAGTACTTC. The full variable domain, in which reference TRBV5-1 and TRBJ2-7 provide the parts outside the CDR3, is KAGVTQTPRYLIKTRGQQVTLSCSPISGHRSVSWYQQTPGQGLQFLFEYFSETQRNKGNFPGRFSGRQFSNSRSEMNVSTLELGDSALYLCASSLNSAGASYEQYFGPGTRLTVT.

This chain joins TRBV5-4 and TRBJ2-5, with 12 bases aligning to TRBD2. The CDR3 has 17 residues. Germline V CDR1 and CDR2: SGHNT, YYREEE (reference sequence). V lost 5 bases to trimming and J lost 3 bases; unmatched junction nucleotides: 11. The DNA for the CDR3 is TGTGCCAGCAGTCCGGGGCCCCGACTAGCGGGGGAAGAGACCCAGTACTTC. It yields the protein CASSPGPRLAGEETQYF.

The rearrangement joins TRBV20-1 to TRBJ2-5, with TRBD2 matching 8 bases. The germline CDR1 and CDR2 sequences are DFQATT and SNEGSKA (reference sequence). V shed 6 bases, J shed 3 bases, and the junction held 9 bases outside the gene matches. The CDR3 has 14 amino acids. The CDR3 is CSASGLAGEETQYF. The CDR3, as DNA: TGCAGTGCGAGTGGACTAGCAGGAGAAGAGACCCAGTACTTC.

This chain's CDR3 is CASSAGHSSSGNTIYF. Here the CDR3 DNA reads TGTGCCAGCAGCGCAGGACACAGTTCCTCTGGAAACACCATATATTTT. The chain is built from TRBV9 and TRBJ1-3; tentatively, D is TRBD1 (5 bases). Germline V CDR1 and CDR2: SGDLS, YYNGEE. The CDR3 length is 16 residues. V was trimmed by 3 bases and J by 0 bases, leaving 13 bases between them.

The chain links TRBV4-1 to TRBJ2-1, with TRBD2 matching 8 bases. The CDR3 spans 17 residues. Germline CDR1 is MGHRA and CDR2 is YSYEKL. Unmatched junction bases numbered 8, after V lost 0 bases and J lost 4 bases. CDR3 sequence: CASSQEGYSGMYNEQFF. The CDR3 DNA reads TGCGCCAGCAGCCAAGAGGGGTATAGCGGGATGTACAATGAGCAGTTCTTC.

The J gene is TRBJ1-3, the V gene TRBV19, with D tentatively TRBD1 (5 bases). CDR3 length: 13 amino acids. CDR1 is LNHDA, CDR2 SQIVND, per germline (reference sequence). With 5 bases removed from V and 7 bases from J, the gap between germline ends came to 12 bases. CDR3 nucleotides: TGTGCCAGTAGTCAGGGCGGAGGGAACACCATATATTTT. It specifies CASSQGGGNTIYF.

The genes are TRBV28 and TRBJ2-3; D might be TRBD2 (7 bases). CDR3 length: 15 residues. V dropped 6 bases and J dropped 4 bases, with 17 bases sitting between them. Germline V gene data show CDR1 as MDHEN and CDR2 as SYDVKM. DNA of the CDR3: TGTGCCAGCAGCCTAAGAGGAGGGGGGGCAGATACGCAGTATTTT. Its translation: CASSLRGGGADTQYF.

V and J are TRBV3-1 (or the pseudogene TRBV3-2) and TRBJ1-4, with 9 bases aligning to TRBD1. Unmatched junction bases numbered 5, after V lost 4 bases and J lost 5 bases. CDR3 length equals 15 residues. Germline CDR1 is LGHDT and CDR2 is YNNKEL (reference sequence). CDR3 nucleotides: TGTGCCAGCAGCCCACCCGGACAGGGGAATGAAAAACTGTTTTTT. This translates into CASSPPGQGNEKLFF.

V and J are TRBV3-1 (or the pseudogene TRBV3-2) and TRBJ1-4, with a possible D match to TRBD1 (5 bases). The germline V gene encodes CDR1 LGHDT and CDR2 YNNKEL (reference sequence). V gave up 2 bases and J gave up 5 bases, with 6 bases separating them. This CDR3 region has 13 residues. CDR3 bases: TGTGCCAGCAGCCAACGACAGAATGAAAAACTGTTTTTT. Amino acid sequence: CASSQRQNEKLFF.

The rearrangement links TRBV27 to TRBJ2-6; possibly TRBD1 for D (8 bases). Germline assignment: CDR1 MNHEY and CDR2 SMNVEV (reference sequence). The CDR3 has 16 residues. V lost 7 bases and J lost 0, with 13 bases in between. CDR3 DNA: TGTGCCAGCACTCACAGGGGGGGCTCTGGGGCCAACGTCCTGACTTTC. As protein: CASTHRGGSGANVLTF.

The chain employs TRBV3-1 (or the pseudogene TRBV3-2) and TRBJ1-1; no firm D call. V gave up 1 base and J gave up 4 bases, with 16 bases separating them. CDR1 LGHDT and CDR2 YNNKEL come from the germline V gene (reference sequence). There are 16 residues in the CDR3. The CDR3 DNA is TGTGCCAGCAGCCAAGGGCCTCTACCTTGGAGCACTGAAGCTTTCTTT. Translated: CASSQGPLPWSTEAFF.

V is TRBV19 and J is TRBJ1-5, with unresolved D. From germline, CDR1 is LNHDA and CDR2 SQIVND (reference sequence). V shed 5 bases and J shed 9 bases, with 17 bases lying between them. The CDR3 consists of 14 residues. CDR3 bases: TGTGCCAGTAGTCGTACACCAATCTTTCCGCCCCAGCATTTT. It translates to CASSRTPIFPPQHF.